These 12 T cell receptor beta chains originate from one sample sequenced in a study of blood T cell repertoires in COVID-19. This table comes from immunoSEQ multiplex PCR, and its TCRdb copy is limited to in-frame clones, with some not included. This table holds about 48,000 clones, under 90% found once. The sequencing sample was made of peripheral blood. Source of these receptors: a woman aged 80 or older with COVID-19, enrolled during active disease.

V gene TRBV6-5 combines with J gene TRBJ2-2; D might be TRBD1 (5 bases). Germline values: CDR1 MNHEY, CDR2 SVGAGI. Trimming stripped 6 bases from V and 6 bases from J, with 17 bases between. The CDR3 is made up of 15 amino acids. CDR3 loop: CASRVDRSGPGELFF. The CDR3 DNA is TGTGCCAGCAGGGTCGACAGATCTGGGCCCGGGGAGCTGTTTTTT.

The chain links TRBV7-9 to TRBJ2-1, with D unclear. The CDR3 contains 14 residues. In germline, CDR1 is SEHNR, CDR2 FQNEAQ (reference sequence). V shed 6 bases and J shed 0 bases, with 9 bases lying between them. CDR3 region: CASRPPGSYNEQFF. DNA of the CDR3: TGTGCCAGCAGACCTCCGGGCTCCTACAATGAGCAGTTCTTC.

There are a few counts of this clone. The chain recombines TRBV5-6 with TRBJ2-5, with D tentatively TRBD1 (5 bases). The CDR3 runs 15 residues. The V end was cut by 1 base, the J end by 5 bases, with 15 bases between. CDR1 SGHDT and CDR2 YYEEEE come from the germline V gene. CDR3 nucleotides: TGTGCCAGCAGCTTGTATGTGGGGCGAGGCGAGACCCAGTACTTC. Its protein is CASSLYVGRGETQYF.

This chain joins TRBV7-3 and TRBJ2-3; TRBD1 matches 7 bases. CDR1 is SGHTA, CDR2 FQGTGA, per germline. The V and J ends lost 3 bases and 0 bases, in that order; junction bases with no gene match: 3. The CDR3 covers 15 residues. The CDR3 sequence is CASSFHRGSTDTQYF. The CDR3 DNA is TGTGCCAGCAGCTTCCACAGGGGTAGCACAGATACGCAGTATTTT.

This chain connects TRBV5-6 to TRBJ2-2; TRBD1 aligns across 12 bases. Trimming took 3 bases from V and 5 from J; bases not matched to a gene: 11. There are 18 residues in the CDR3. Germline CDR1 SGHDT, CDR2 YYEEEE. CDR3 nucleotides: TGTGCCAGCAGCTGGGGGACAGGGGGCCGCACCGTGACCGGGGAGCTGTTTTTT. It is translated as CASSWGTGGRTVTGELFF.

The chain combines TRBV6-5 with TRBJ1-4; D might be TRBD1 (6 bases). From germline, CDR1 is MNHEY and CDR2 SVGAGI. Between the trimmed V and J ends, which lost 7 bases and 7 bases, there was a span of 13 bases. This CDR3 has 13 amino acids. CDR3 DNA: TGTGCCAGCATACCTCTGGGGGCTGAAAAACTGTTTTTT. It codes for CASIPLGAEKLFF.

The CDR3 region has the DNA TGTGCCAGCAGGGTGGTGGGAGTCCCCTACAATGAGCAGTTCTTC. This sequence encodes CASRVVGVPYNEQFF. J is TRBJ2-1 and V is TRBV2; perhaps TRBD2 as D (5 bases). CDR1 and CDR2 (germline): SNHLY, FYNNEI. The CDR3 has 15 residues. Trimming stripped 6 bases from V and 2 bases from J, with 14 bases between.

The chain links TRBV18 to TRBJ1-5; no clear D gene. Germline assignment: CDR1 KGHSH and CDR2 LQKENI. Between the trimmed V and J ends, which lost 2 bases and 0 bases, there was a span of 11 bases. The CDR3 runs to 16 residues. CDR3 bases: TGTGCCAGCTCACCAGAACGAGGCTATAGCAATCAGCCCCAGCATTTT. The encoded protein is CASSPERGYSNQPQHF.

J is TRBJ2-1 and V is TRBV19; 11 nucleotides line up with TRBD2. This CDR3 region has 16 residues. The ends lost 1 base at V and 3 bases at J; junction bases unmatched: 2. CDR1 is LNHDA and CDR2 is SQIVND in the germline V gene (reference sequence). The CDR3 is CASSIGLAGRYNEQFF. DNA for the CDR3: TGTGCCAGTAGTATAGGACTAGCGGGACGCTACAATGAGCAGTTCTTC.

The chain carries TRBV5-1 and TRBJ1-2; 12 nucleotides align to TRBD1. CDR3 length equals 18 residues. V lost 5 bases, J lost 7 bases, and 18 bases stayed unmatched. Germline CDR1 and CDR2: SGHRS and YFSETQ. As DNA, the CDR3 is TGCGCCAGCAGTTTCACCGGGACAGGGGGCGCAAGGAGCGGTGGCTACACCTTC. It is translated as CASSFTGTGGARSGGYTF.

V and J are TRBV27 and TRBJ1-1, with 7 nucleotides matching TRBD1. V dropped 6 bases and J dropped 1; count of bases not matched to a gene: 2. This CDR3 has 13 amino acids. Looked up from germline, CDR1 is MNHEY and CDR2 is SMNVEV (reference sequence). The CDR3 reads CASRRDRNTEAFF. CDR3 nucleotide sequence: TGTGCCAGCAGAAGGGACAGGAACACTGAAGCTTTCTTT.

The J gene is TRBJ2-1, the V gene TRBV28; 7 positions agree with TRBD1. J lost 12 bases, V lost 4 bases, and 18 bases had no gene match. CDR1 and CDR2 from the germline V gene are MDHEN and SYDVKM. The CDR3 extends over 16 amino acids. The CDR3, as DNA: TGTGCCAGCAGTTATCAACCGGGACAGTATTTGTTTCGGCAGTTCTTC. Translated, it gives CASSYQPGQYLFRQFF.